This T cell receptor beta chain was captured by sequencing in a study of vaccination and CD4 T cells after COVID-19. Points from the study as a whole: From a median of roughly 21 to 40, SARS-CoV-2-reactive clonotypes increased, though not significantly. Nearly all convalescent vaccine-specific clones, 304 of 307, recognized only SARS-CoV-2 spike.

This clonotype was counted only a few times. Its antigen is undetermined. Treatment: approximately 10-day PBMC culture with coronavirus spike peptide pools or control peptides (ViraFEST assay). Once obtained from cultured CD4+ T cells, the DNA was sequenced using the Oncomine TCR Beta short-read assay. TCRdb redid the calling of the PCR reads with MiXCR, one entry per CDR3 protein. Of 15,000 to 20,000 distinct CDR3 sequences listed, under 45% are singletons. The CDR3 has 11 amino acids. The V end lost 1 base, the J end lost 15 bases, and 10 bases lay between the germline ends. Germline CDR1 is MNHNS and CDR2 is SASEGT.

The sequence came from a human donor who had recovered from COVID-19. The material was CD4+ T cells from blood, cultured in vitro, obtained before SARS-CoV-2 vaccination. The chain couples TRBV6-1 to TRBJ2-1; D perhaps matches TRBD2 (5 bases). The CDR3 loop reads CASSEVASTFF. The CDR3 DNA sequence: TGTGCCAGCAGTGAAGTGGCTAGCACGTTCTTC.